Below are 24 T cell receptor beta chains sequenced from a single sample in a study of blood T cell repertoires in COVID-19. TCRdb keeps only in-frame clones here, not all; method: immunoSEQ multiplex PCR. This sample yields about 48,000 clones, of which approximately 90% are seen a single time; about 5.1% belongs to the top ten. Sequencing was done on a sample of peripheral blood. These receptors originate from a man aged 70 or older with acute or convalescent COVID-19.

This rearrangement joins TRBV5-4 to TRBJ2-3, with D possibly TRBD1 on 5 matching bases. Looked up from germline, CDR1 is SGHNT and CDR2 is YYREEE (reference sequence). The CDR3 has 15 amino acids. Deletions cut 0 bases from V and 2 bases from J, with 10 bases between. The CDR3 spells CASSLGQTYTDTQYF. The CDR3 DNA reads TGTGCCAGCAGCTTGGGACAGACTTACACAGATACGCAGTATTTT.

With respect to this clone: At one end, the junction sequence differs from germline, possibly due to a read error. DNA for the CDR3: TGCGCCAGCGGCTTAGCGGGGCCTTACAATGAGCAGTTCTTC. Its translation is CASGLAGPYNEQFF. The chain links TRBV5-1 to TRBJ2-1, with TRBD2 matching over 8 bases. CDR3 length: 14 amino acids. Per the germline V gene, CDR1 is SGHRS and CDR2 is YFSETQ. Supplemented by reference TRBV5-1 and TRBJ2-1, the full variable domain reads KAGVTQTPRYLIKTRGQQVTLSCSPISGHRSVSWYQQTPGQGLQFLFEYFSETQRNKGNFPGRFSGRQFSNSRSEMNVSTLELGDSALYLCASGLAGPYNEQFFGPGTRLTVL.

The genes are TRBV11-2 and TRBJ1-4; weak D call: TRBD1 (5 bases). The CDR3 covers 13 residues. V gave up 4 bases and J gave up 5 bases, with 8 bases separating them. The V gene's germline CDR1 is SGHAT and CDR2 FQNNGV. The CDR3 DNA sequence: TGTGCCAGCAGCTCCAGGGAAAATGAAAAACTGTTTTTT. It yields the protein CASSSRENEKLFF.

This chain connects TRBV9 to TRBJ2-3, with TRBD2 matching over 7 bases. Germline V gene sequence: CDR1 SGDLS, CDR2 YYNGEE. The length of the CDR3 is 15 residues. The ends lost 1 base at V and 1 base at J; junction bases unmatched: 3. The CDR3 loop is CASSVISGGTDTQYF. The CDR3 nucleotides read TGTGCCAGCAGCGTAATCAGCGGGGGCACAGATACGCAGTATTTT. The full variable domain, rest sourced from reference TRBV9 and TRBJ2-3, is DSGVTQTPKHLITATGQRVTLRCSPRSGDLSVYWYQQSLDQGLQFLIQYYNGEERAKGNILERFSAQQFPDLHSELNLSSLELGDSALYFCASSVISGGTDTQYFGPGTRLTVL.

The chain carries TRBV7-2 and TRBJ1-3; D possibly corresponds to TRBD1 (6 bases). CDR3 size: 16 residues. Trimming stripped 5 bases from V and 0 bases from J, with 14 bases between. CDR1 SGHTA and CDR2 FQGNSA come from the germline V gene. CDR3 coding DNA: TGTGCCAGCAGCCCCCAGGGGACGGGCTCTGGAAACACCATATATTTT. Protein sequence: CASSPQGTGSGNTIYF.

This clone was counted only a few times. The chain recombines TRBV2 with TRBJ2-4; a weak D match, TRBD2 (5 bases). The V gene's germline CDR1 is SNHLY and CDR2 FYNNEI. CDR3 length equals 15 residues. Trimming took 7 bases from V and 0 from J, leaving 13 bases between them. The CDR3 DNA sequence: TGTGCCAGCATCAAGAGCGGCCGAGCCAAAAACATTCAGTACTTC. It specifies CASIKSGRAKNIQYF. The whole variable domain, remainder taken from reference TRBV2 and TRBJ2-4, is EPEVTQTPSHQVTQMGQEVILRCVPISNHLYFYWYRQILGQKVEFLVSFYNNEISEKSEIFDDQFSVERPDGSNFTLKIRSTKLEDSAMYFCASIKSGRAKNIQYFGAGTRLSVL.

The chain is built from TRBV19 and TRBJ2-3; D unclear. The germline V gene encodes CDR1 LNHDA and CDR2 SQIVND (reference sequence). Trimming took 8 bases from V and 4 from J, leaving 10 bases between them. This CDR3 comprises 12 residues. DNA for the CDR3: TGTGCCAGTGCAGATTTCGCAGATACGCAGTATTTT. Amino acid sequence: CASADFADTQYF.

CDR3 nucleotides: TGTGCCAGCAGCTCTTCGCGGCAGACAGTACACAATGAGCAGTTCTTC. Its translation: CASSSSRQTVHNEQFF. V usage is TRBV3-1 (or the pseudogene TRBV3-2) and J usage is TRBJ2-1, with D possibly TRBD1 on 5 matching bases. The CDR3 is 16 amino acids. Germline CDR1 and CDR2: LGHDT and YNNKEL (reference sequence). The V gene lost 5 bases and the J gene lost 5 bases, with 19 bases spanning the gap.

The chain uses TRBV5-5 and TRBJ1-5; D call uncertain. The CDR3 is 15 amino acids. Trimming took 4 bases from V and 1 from J, leaving 12 bases between them. Germline V lookup: CDR1 SGHKS, CDR2 YYEKEE (reference sequence). The CDR3 DNA is TGTGCCAGCAGCCGAGGGTCAAGGAGCAATCAGCCCCAGCATTTT. Its protein product is CASSRGSRSNQPQHF.

The chain couples TRBV6-5 to TRBJ1-2; 8 bases fit TRBD1. V was clipped by 10 bases and J by 4 bases; unmatched bases: 14. Germline CDR1 MNHEY, CDR2 SVGAGI. The CDR3 loop spans 15 amino acids. CDR3 protein: CATTSTSGTGYGYTF. In DNA, the CDR3 is TGTGCCACTACGAGTACCTCGGGGACAGGCTATGGCTACACCTTC.

The V and J genes are TRBV10-2 and TRBJ2-7; TRBD2 matches 9 bases. The CDR3 length is 11 residues. Per the germline V gene, CDR1 is WSHSY and CDR2 is SAAADI. In nucleotides, the CDR3 is TGCGGGAGCGGGGGGCCGGGGGAGCAGTACTTC. Translated, it gives CGSGGPGEQYF.

This CDR3 reads CASSPLGQGNYGYTF. CDR3 coding DNA: TGTGCCAGCAGCCCTCTGGGCCAGGGGAATTATGGCTACACCTTC. The J gene is TRBJ1-2, the V gene TRBV5-5; the D gene is possibly TRBD1 (6 bases). Germline CDR1 reads SGHKS; CDR2 reads YYEKEE (reference sequence). The CDR3 sequence is 15 residues long. Trimming took off 4 bases at V and 5 bases at J, with 18 bases between the two ends. The whole variable domain, remainder taken from reference TRBV5-5 and TRBJ1-2, is DAGVTQSPTHLIKTRGQQVTLRCSPISGHKSVSWYQQVLGQGPQFIFQYYEKEERGRGNFPDRFSARQFPNYSSELNVNALLLGDSALYLCASSPLGQGNYGYTFGSGTRLTVV.

This sequence joins TRBV3-1 (or the pseudogene TRBV3-2) and TRBJ2-5, with unresolved D. Germline V gene data show CDR1 as LGHDT and CDR2 as YNNKEL (reference sequence). The CDR3 totals 16 residues. The V end was cut by 7 bases, the J end by 0 bases, with 18 bases between. The CDR3: CASTGTGKPYQETQYF. The CDR3 DNA reads as TGTGCCAGCACGGGTACTGGAAAGCCTTACCAAGAGACCCAGTACTTC.

V gene TRBV28 combines with J gene TRBJ1-5; D is uncertain. Trimming left V 3 bases short and J 6 bases short, with 18 bases between. In germline, CDR1 is MDHEN, CDR2 SYDVKM. This CDR3 is built from 16 residues. CDR3 DNA sequence: TGTGCCAGCAGTTTCCCTCAGTCACGGGGTCGTCAGCCCCAGCATTTT. Translation: CASSFPQSRGRQPQHF.

This clone was counted a single time. V is TRBV7-2 and J is TRBJ1-1; 8 nucleotides line up with TRBD1. The CDR3 is 14 residues long. The germline CDR1 and CDR2 sequences are SGHTA and FQGNSA. Losses at the gene ends were 1 base for V and 5 bases for J; bases not matched to a gene: 3. This CDR3 reads CASSLGTGTTEAFF. The CDR3 nucleotides read TGTGCCAGCAGCTTAGGGACAGGGACAACTGAAGCTTTCTTT. Combining the CDR3 with reference TRBV7-2 and TRBJ1-1 gives the whole variable domain GAGVSQSPSNKVTEKGKDVELRCDPISGHTALYWYRQSLGQGLEFLIYFQGNSAPDKSGLPSDRFSAERTGGSVSTLTIQRTQQEDSAVYLCASSLGTGTTEAFFGQGTRLTVV.

This chain connects TRBV6-5 to TRBJ1-1; a possible D gene is TRBD1 (6 bases). V lost 6 bases, J lost 8 bases, and 13 bases lay in between. CDR3 length: 12 residues. Germline V CDR1 and CDR2: MNHEY, SVGAGI. CDR3 loop: CASSRDTREAFF. CDR3 bases: TGTGCCAGCAGCCGGGACACTCGAGAAGCTTTCTTT.

The chain recombines TRBV14 with TRBJ1-2; possibly TRBD1 for D (6 bases). Trimming took off 3 bases at V and 8 bases at J, with 16 bases between the two ends. The CDR3 spans 14 residues. The germline CDR1 and CDR2 sequences are SGHDN and FVKESK. The CDR3 region has the DNA TGTGCCAGCAGCCAGGTACAGGGCAGGGAAGGCTACACCTTC. Its protein product is CASSQVQGREGYTF.

This chain uses TRBV7-2 with TRBJ2-5, with 8 bases aligning to TRBD2. V shed 6 bases, J shed 6 bases, and the junction held 12 bases outside the gene matches. The CDR3 loop spans 15 amino acids. Looked up from germline, CDR1 is SGHTA and CDR2 is FQGNSA. CDR3 sequence reads: CASSKGTRMGKTQYF. The CDR3 DNA sequence: TGTGCCAGCAGTAAAGGGACTAGGATGGGGAAGACCCAGTACTTC.

The J gene is TRBJ1-3, the V gene TRBV9; 7 bases line up with TRBD1. The V gene end was trimmed by 0 bases and the J gene end by 2 bases; junction bases not matched to a gene: 2. The CDR3 length is 15 residues. Per the germline V gene, CDR1 is SGDLS and CDR2 is YYNGEE. The CDR3 DNA is TGTGCCAGCAGCGTAGAAGGGGGCACTGGAAACACCATATATTTT. As protein: CASSVEGGTGNTIYF.

This chain joins TRBV5-4 and TRBJ2-3, with D perhaps TRBD2 (6 bases). The length of the CDR3 is 17 residues. The germline V and J ends were trimmed by 2 bases and 0 bases, with 16 bases remaining between them. CDR1 SGHNT and CDR2 YYREEE come from the germline V gene (reference sequence). CDR3 DNA sequence: TGTGCCAGCAGCTTATCCCGGGACTTCATTAGCACAGATACGCAGTATTTT. It is translated as CASSLSRDFISTDTQYF.

V and J are TRBV2 and TRBJ2-2; D is possibly TRBD1 (5 bases). The CDR3 runs 15 residues. CDR1 is SNHLY and CDR2 is FYNNEI in the germline V gene. V was shortened by 3 bases and J by 2 bases, with 10 bases between the two germline ends. The CDR3 DNA reads TGTGCCAGCAGTGAGACAGCCCCAAACACCGGGGAGCTGTTTTTT. Protein: CASSETAPNTGELFF.

The chain links TRBV27 to TRBJ2-7; TRBD1 matches 7 bases. V was clipped by 3 bases and J by 3 bases; unmatched bases: 2. From germline, CDR1 is MNHEY and CDR2 SMNVEV (reference sequence). This CDR3 contains 13 residues. In DNA form, the CDR3 reads TGTGCCAGCAGTTTGACAGGGTACTACGAGCAGTACTTC. Translation gives CASSLTGYYEQYF.

J is TRBJ1-1 and V is TRBV5-5; D may be TRBD1 (6 bases). Per the germline V gene, CDR1 is SGHKS and CDR2 is YYEKEE (reference sequence). V was trimmed by 1 base and J by 0 bases, leaving 10 bases between them. The CDR3 covers 15 residues. CDR3 region: CASSLLGGLNTEAFF. CDR3 nucleotides: TGTGCCAGCAGCTTGCTAGGGGGTTTGAACACTGAAGCTTTCTTT.

The chain uses TRBV7-3 and TRBJ2-1, with 8 bases aligning to TRBD1. The germline gives CDR1 SGHTA, CDR2 FQGTGA. The CDR3 is 15 amino acids. The junction had 8 bases not matched to a gene; V was cut back by 5 bases and J by 5 bases. The CDR3 bases are TGTGCCAGCAGCCTCGGGACAGGCACTAACAATGAGCAGTTCTTC. Its protein is CASSLGTGTNNEQFF.